This T cell receptor (beta chain) was sequenced for a study of shared clonotypes between healthy human individuals. This CDR3 is built from 15 residues. V lost 0 bases to trimming and J lost 4 bases; unmatched junction nucleotides: 4. Germline values: CDR1 SGHRS, CDR2 YFSETQ. Positively selected for CCR7, the CD45RO-negative cells used as naive CD8 cells excluded terminally differentiated effector memory CD45RA+ cells. Each subset's genomic DNA was split evenly across several immunoSEQ plates. As handled by the study authors: Because ImmunoSEQ provided only junction sequences with no quality scores, the filtering differed. Method: immunoSEQ multiplex PCR; TCRdb's copy keeps in-frame clones and lacks some. That table is the source of V, J and clone size, and D and trimming were worked out from the DNA. The sample consists of some 740,000 clones, nearly 95% of them appearing once. As regards this clone: Its antigen is unknown.

Overall study findings and caveats: Among non-shared clonotypes, generation probabilities were lower than among those shared by all four donors.

The rearrangement uses TRBV5-1 and TRBJ1-2, with 9 bases aligning to TRBD1. The TCR originated in a man under 40 in good health. Sequenced sample: naive CD8+ T cells sorted from blood. As DNA, the CDR3 is TGCGCCAGCAGCTTGGGACAGGGGGATGGCTATGGCTACACCTTC. It is translated as CASSLGQGDGYGYTF.